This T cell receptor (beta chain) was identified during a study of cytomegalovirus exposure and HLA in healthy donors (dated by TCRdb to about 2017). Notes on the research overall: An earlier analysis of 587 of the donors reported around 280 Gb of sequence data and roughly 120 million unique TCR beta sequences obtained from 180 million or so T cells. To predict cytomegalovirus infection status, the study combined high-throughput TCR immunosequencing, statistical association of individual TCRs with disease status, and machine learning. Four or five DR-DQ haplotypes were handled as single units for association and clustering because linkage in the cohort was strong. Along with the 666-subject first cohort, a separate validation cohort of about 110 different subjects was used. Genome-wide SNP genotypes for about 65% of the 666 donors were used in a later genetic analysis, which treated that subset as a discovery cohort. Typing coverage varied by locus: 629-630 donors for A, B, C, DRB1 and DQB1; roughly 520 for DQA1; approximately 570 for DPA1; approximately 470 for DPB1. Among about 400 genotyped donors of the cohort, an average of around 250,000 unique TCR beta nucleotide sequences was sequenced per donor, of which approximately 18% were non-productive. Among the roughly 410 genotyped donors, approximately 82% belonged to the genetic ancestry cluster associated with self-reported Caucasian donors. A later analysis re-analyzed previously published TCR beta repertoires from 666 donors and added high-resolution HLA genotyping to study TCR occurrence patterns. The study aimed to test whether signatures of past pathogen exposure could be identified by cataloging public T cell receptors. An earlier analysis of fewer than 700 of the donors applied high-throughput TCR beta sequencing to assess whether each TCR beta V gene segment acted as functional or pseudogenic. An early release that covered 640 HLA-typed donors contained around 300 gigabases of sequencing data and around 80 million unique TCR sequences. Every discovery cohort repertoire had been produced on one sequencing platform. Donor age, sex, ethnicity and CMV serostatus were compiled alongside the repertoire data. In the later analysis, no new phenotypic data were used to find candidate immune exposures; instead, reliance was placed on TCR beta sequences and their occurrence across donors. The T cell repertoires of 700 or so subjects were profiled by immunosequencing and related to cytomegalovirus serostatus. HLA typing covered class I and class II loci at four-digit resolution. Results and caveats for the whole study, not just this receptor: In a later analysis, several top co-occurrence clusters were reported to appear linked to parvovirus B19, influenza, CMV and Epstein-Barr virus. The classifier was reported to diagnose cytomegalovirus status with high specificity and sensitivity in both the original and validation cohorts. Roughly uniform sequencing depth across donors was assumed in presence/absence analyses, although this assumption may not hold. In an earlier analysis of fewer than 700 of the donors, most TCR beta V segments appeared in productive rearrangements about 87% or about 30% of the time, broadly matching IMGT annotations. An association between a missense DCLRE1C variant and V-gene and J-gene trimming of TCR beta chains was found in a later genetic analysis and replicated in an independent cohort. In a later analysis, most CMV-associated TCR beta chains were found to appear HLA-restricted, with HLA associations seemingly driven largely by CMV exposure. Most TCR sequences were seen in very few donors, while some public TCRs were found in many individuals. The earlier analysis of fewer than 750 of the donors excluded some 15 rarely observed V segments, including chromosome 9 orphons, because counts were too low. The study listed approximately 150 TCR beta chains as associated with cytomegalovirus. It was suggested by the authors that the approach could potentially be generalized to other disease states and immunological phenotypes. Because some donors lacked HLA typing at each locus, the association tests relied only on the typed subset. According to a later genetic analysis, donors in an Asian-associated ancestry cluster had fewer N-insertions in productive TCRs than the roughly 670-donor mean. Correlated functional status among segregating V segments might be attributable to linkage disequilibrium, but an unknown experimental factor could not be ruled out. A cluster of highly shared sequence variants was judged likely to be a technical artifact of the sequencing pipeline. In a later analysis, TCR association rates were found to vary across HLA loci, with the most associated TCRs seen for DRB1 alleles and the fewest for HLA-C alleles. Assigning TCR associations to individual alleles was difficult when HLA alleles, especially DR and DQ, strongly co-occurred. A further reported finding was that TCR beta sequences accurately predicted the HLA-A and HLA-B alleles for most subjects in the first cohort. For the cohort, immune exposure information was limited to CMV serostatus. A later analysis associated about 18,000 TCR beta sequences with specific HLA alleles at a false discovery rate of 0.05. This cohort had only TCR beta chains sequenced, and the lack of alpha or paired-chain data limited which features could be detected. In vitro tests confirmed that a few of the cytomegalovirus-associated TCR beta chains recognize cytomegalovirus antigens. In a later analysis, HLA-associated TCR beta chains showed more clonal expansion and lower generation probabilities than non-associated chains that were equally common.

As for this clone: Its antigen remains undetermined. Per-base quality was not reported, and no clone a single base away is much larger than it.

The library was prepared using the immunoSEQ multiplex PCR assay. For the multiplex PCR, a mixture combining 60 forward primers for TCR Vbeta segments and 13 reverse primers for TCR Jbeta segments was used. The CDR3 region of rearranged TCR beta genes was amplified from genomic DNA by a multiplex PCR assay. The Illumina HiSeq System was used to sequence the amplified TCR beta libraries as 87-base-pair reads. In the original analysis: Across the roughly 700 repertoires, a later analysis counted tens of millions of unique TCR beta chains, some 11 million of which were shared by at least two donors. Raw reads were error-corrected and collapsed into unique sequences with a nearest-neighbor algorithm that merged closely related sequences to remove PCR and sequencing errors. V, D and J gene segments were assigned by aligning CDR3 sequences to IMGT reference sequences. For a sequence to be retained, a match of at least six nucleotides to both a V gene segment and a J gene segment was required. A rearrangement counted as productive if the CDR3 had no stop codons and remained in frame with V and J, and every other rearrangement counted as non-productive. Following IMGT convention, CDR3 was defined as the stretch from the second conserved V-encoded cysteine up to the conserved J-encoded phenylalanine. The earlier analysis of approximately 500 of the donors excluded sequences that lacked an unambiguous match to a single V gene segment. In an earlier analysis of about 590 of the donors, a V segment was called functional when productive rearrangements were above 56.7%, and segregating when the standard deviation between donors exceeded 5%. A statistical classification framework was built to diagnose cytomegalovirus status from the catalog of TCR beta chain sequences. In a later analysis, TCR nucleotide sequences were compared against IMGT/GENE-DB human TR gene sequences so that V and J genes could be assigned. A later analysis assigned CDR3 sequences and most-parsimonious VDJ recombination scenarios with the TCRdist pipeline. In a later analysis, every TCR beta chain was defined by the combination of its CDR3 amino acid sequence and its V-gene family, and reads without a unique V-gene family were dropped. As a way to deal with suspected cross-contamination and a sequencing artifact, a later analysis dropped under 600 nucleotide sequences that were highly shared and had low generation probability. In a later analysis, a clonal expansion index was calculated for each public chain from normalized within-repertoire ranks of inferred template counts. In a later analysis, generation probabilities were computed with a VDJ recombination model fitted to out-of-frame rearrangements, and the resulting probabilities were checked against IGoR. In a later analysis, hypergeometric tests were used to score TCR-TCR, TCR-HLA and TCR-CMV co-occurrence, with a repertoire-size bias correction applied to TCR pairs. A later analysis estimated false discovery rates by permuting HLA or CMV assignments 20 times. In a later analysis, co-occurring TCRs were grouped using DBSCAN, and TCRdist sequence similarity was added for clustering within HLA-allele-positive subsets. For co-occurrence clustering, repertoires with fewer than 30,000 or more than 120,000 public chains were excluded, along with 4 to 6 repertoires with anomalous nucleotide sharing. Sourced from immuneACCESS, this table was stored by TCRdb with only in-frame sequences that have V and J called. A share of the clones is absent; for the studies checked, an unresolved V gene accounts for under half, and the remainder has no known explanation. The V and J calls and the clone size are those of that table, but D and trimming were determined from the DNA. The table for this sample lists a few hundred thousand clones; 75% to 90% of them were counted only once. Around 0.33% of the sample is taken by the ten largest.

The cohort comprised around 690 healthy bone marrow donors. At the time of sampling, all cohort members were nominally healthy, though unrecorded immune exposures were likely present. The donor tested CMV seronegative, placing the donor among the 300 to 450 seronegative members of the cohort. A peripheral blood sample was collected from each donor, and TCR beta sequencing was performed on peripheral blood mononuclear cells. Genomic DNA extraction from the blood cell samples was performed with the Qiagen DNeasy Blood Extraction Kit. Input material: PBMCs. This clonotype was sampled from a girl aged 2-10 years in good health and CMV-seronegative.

The encoded CDR3 is CASSRRTGYNSPLHF. The DNA reads as follows: TGTGCCAGCAGCCGCAGGACAGGGTATAATTCACCCCTCCACTTT. The V and J segments used are TRBV27 and TRBJ1-6; 8 central bases correspond to TRBD1. From the cysteine up to the phenylalanine, the CDR3 has a length of 15 residues. Only the CDR3 region is kept as DNA, spanning 45 bases read in frame from base 1. V is cut back by 6 bases and J by 4 bases, with 5 bases in the junction unmatched. The germline V gene (reference sequence) yields MNHEY for CDR1 and SMNVEV for CDR2.